This T cell receptor (beta chain) was sequenced for a study of blood T cell repertoires in COVID-19. Study in general: The samples span acute and convalescent COVID-19 from the United States, Italy and Spain. T cells, B-cell-depleted T cells, or PBMCs supplied cDNA or gDNA.

Germline V lookup: CDR1 SGHRS, CDR2 YFSETQ. The ends were cut back, 4 bases at V and 0 bases at J, with 5 bases in the middle. The CDR3 spans 13 residues. Study processing details: Reference gene primer amplification in the assay estimated nucleated cell counts. Sequenced by immunoSEQ multiplex PCR; TCRdb stores in-frame clones only, minus some. Clone size and V and J calls were adopted from that table, with D and trimming inferred from the DNA. The table records fewer than 300,000 clones, roughly 83% of them present only once. Sequenced sample: peripheral blood. The TCR originated in a woman aged 70 to 79 with active or convalescent COVID-19. The chain recombines TRBV5-1 with TRBJ1-5; D is uncertain. CDR3 nucleotide sequence: TGCGCCAGCAGCCTTCTTAGCAATCAGCCCCAGCATTTT. Translation gives CASSLLSNQPQHF.